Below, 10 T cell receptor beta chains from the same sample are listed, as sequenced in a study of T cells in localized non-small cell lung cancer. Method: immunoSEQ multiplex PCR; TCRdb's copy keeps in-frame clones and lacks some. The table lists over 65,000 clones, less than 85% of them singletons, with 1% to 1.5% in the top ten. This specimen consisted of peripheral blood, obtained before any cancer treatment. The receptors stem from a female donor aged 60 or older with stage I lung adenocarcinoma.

Written as DNA, the CDR3 is TGTGCCAGTAGTCGGCGGACAGGCGCTAATGAAAAACTGTTTTTT. Residues: CASSRRTGANEKLFF. The chain is built from TRBV19 and TRBJ1-4, with TRBD1 identical over 7 bases. This CDR3 is built from 15 residues. The junction had 6 bases not matched to a gene; V was cut back by 5 bases and J by 3 bases. CDR1 LNHDA and CDR2 SQIVND come from the germline V gene (reference sequence).

CDR3 nucleotide sequence: TGTGCCAGCAGCTTGGACAGGTGGAGGGATACGCAGTATTTT. It encodes CASSLDRWRDTQYF. The chain couples TRBV13 to TRBJ2-3; TRBD1 agrees at 7 bases. The V and J ends lost 3 bases and 6 bases, in that order; junction bases with no gene match: 6. The CDR3 spans 14 residues. CDR1 is PRHDT, CDR2 FYEKMQ, per germline (reference sequence).

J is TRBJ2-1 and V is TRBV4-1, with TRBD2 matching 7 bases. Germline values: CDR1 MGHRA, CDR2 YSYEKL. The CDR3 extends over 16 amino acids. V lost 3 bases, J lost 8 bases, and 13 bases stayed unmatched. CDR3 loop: CASSHRDYPTWDEQFF. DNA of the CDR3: TGCGCCAGCAGCCACAGGGACTACCCTACTTGGGATGAGCAGTTCTTC.

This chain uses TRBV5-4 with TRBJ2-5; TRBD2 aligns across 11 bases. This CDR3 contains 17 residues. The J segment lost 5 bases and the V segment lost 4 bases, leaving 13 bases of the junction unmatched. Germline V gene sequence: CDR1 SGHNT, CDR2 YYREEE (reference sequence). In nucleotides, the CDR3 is TGTGCCAGCAGCAGAGAAAGTCTAGCGGGAGGAACGGAGACCCAGTACTTC. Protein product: CASSRESLAGGTETQYF.

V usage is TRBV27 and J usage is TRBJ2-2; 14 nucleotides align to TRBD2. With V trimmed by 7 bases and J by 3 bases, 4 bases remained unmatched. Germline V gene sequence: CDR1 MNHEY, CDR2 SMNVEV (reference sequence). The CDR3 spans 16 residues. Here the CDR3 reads CASKGLAGGDTGELFF. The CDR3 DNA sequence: TGTGCCAGCAAAGGACTAGCGGGAGGCGACACCGGGGAGCTGTTTTTT.

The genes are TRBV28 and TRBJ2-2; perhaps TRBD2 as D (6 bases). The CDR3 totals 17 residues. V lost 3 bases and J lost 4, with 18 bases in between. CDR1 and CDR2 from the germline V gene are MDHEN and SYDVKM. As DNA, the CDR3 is TGTGCCAGCAGTTTTCCCAAGGGGAGGCGGGGCACCGGGGAGCTGTTTTTT. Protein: CASSFPKGRRGTGELFF.

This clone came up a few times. In nucleotides, the CDR3 is TGTGCCAGCAGGCCTCCGGGACAGGGCCTAACTGGCTACACCTTC. Its protein product is CASRPPGQGLTGYTF. This chain uses TRBV11-1 with TRBJ1-2; 9 bases map to TRBD1. The trim removed 6 bases at V and 7 bases at J, leaving 12 bases unmatched. Germline values: CDR1 SGHAT, CDR2 FQDESV (reference sequence). The CDR3 is made up of 15 amino acids.

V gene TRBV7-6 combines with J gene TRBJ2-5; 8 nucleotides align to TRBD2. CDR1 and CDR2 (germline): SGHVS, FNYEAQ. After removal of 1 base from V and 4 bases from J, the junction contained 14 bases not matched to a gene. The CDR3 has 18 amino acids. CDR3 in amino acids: CASSLGFGTSGSGETQYF. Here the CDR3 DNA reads TGTGCCAGCAGCTTAGGTTTTGGGACCAGCGGGAGCGGAGAGACCCAGTACTTC.

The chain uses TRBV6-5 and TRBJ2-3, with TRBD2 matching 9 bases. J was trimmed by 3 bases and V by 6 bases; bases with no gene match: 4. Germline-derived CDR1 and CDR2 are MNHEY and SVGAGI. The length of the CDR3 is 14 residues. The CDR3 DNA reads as TGTGCCAGCAGGCGGGGGGGCCCAACAGATACGCAGTATTTT. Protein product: CASRRGGPTDTQYF.

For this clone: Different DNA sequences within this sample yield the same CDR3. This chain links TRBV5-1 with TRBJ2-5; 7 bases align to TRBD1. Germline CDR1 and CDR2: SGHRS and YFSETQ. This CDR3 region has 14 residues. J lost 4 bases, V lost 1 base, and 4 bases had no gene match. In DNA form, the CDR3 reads TGCGCCAGCAGCTTGTCGACAGGGTCAGAGACCCAGTACTTC. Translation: CASSLSTGSETQYF.